These T cell receptor beta chains were read from a single sample in a study of shared clonotypes between healthy human individuals. Profiled with immunoSEQ multiplex PCR; TCRdb holds only in-frame clones, not every one. In the table there are about 460,000 clones, approximately 71% of which are singletons. The specimen sequenced was PBMCs. The origin of the receptors is a woman in her thirties or forties in good health. Some clones in this sample may be carry-over from other donors' samples. Each CDR3 is given with its conserved first and last residue. D genes are given only for firm matches. Clone size is stated in some rows and not others, as once, few, many or a class when expanded.

cdr3_length | j_call | clone_size | d_call | v_call | cdr3_nt | cdr3_aa
15 | TRBJ2-7 | many | TRBD2 | TRBV10-3 | TGTGCCATCAGTGGGGGGACTAGCGGGAACTACGAGCAGTACTTC | CAISGGTSGNYEQYF
12 | TRBJ2-3 | many | - | TRBV27 | TGTGCCAGCAGTTCTCGCACAGATACGCAGTATTTT | CASSSRTDTQYF
16 | TRBJ1-2 | few | TRBD1 | TRBV19 | TGTGCCAGTAGTATAACGACAGGGACTACTAACTATGGCTACACCTTC | CASSITTGTTNYGYTF
15 | TRBJ1-1 | - | - | TRBV6-5 | TGTGCCAGCAGTTACAGGGTTTCTCTGAACACTGAAGCTTTCTTT | CASSYRVSLNTEAFF
16 | TRBJ1-1 | - | TRBD1 | TRBV7-8 | TGTGCCAGCAGCTTAGTCGGACAGGGGGCGTATACTGAAGCTTTCTTT | CASSLVGQGAYTEAFF
13 | TRBJ2-3 | - | TRBD2 | TRBV18 | TGTGCCAGCGCAAGCGGGAGCGAGGGTACGCAGTATTTT | CASASGSEGTQYF
14 | TRBJ2-7 | - | TRBD2 | TRBV27 | TGTGCCAGCAGTCCCGGACTAGCTAACCACGAGCAGTACTTC | CASSPGLANHEQYF
12 | TRBJ2-3 | - | - | TRBV5-1 | TGCGCCAGCAGCCCCGAGGCAGATACGCAGTATTTT | CASSPEADTQYF
15 | TRBJ1-1 | - | - | TRBV6-5 | TGTGCCAGCAGTTTCTTTGGGGGTCTGAACACTGAAGCTTTCTTT | CASSFFGGLNTEAFF
16 | TRBJ1-2 | - | - | TRBV4-2 | TGTGCCAGCAGCCAAGAAGGTGAGGGGGGCCATCATGGCTACACCTTC | CASSQEGEGGHHGYTF
17 | TRBJ2-1 | - | TRBD2 | TRBV7-3 | TGTGCCAGCAGCTTAAGGGGCCGGACGGGACTAGGTTATGAGCAGTTCTTC | CASSLRGRTGLGYEQFF
15 | TRBJ1-2 | - | - | TRBV4-2 | TGTGCCAGCAGCCAAGAATACGCAACCAACTATGGCTACACCTTC | CASSQEYATNYGYTF
14 | TRBJ1-1 | - | - | TRBV5-1 | TGCGCCAGCAGCTTGTCTTGGGGAGAGGCTGAAGCTTTCTTT | CASSLSWGEAEAFF
12 | TRBJ2-7 | - | - | TRBV7-2 | TGTGCCAGCAGCCTATTTTACTACGAGCAGTACTTC | CASSLFYYEQYF
14 | TRBJ2-7 | - | - | TRBV27 | TGTGCCAGCAGTTTCCGGGACTCAGATTACGAGCAGTACTTC | CASSFRDSDYEQYF
16 | TRBJ2-1 | - | - | TRBV28 | TGTGCCAGCAGTTCCTACCGGGGCCGTGGAGGCGATGAGCAGTTCTTC | CASSSYRGRGGDEQFF
21 | TRBJ2-7 | - | TRBD2 | TRBV10-1 | TGCGCCAGCAGTGCCTCAGTAGGACTAGCGGGAACCCGAATCAGACCCTACGAGCAGTACTTC | CASSASVGLAGTRIRPYEQYF
13 | TRBJ1-1 | - | - | TRBV18 | TGTGCCAGCTCACCGCAGAGGAACACTGAAGCTTTCTTT | CASSPQRNTEAFF